The present T cell receptor beta chain was sequenced within a study of molecular identifiers for immune sequencing clone quantification. Sorting selected naive CD8 T cells with a CD8+CD4-CCR7+CD45RA+ phenotype. This CDR3 is built from 16 residues. V lost 5 bases to trimming and J lost 2 bases, with 18 bases between them. The germline V gene encodes CDR1 MNHEY and CDR2 SVGAGI. Previously described methods with listed TCR primers produced the bulk TCR libraries. Each CDR3 protein gets one entry after TCRdb re-called the PCR reads with MiXCR. The table records approximately 550,000 distinct CDR3 sequences, about a fifth of them present only once. This clonotype has a count of ten or more. The antigen is not known. Study-wide findings and caveats: Jurkat TCR RNA spiked in from one cell (amid 960,000 or so naive cells) was reportedly detectable. Naive cells had under 1% of molecules in clones above 20 RNA copies, effectors over 97%.

The sequenced sample consisted of naive CD8+ T cells from blood, with Jurkat cell RNA spiked in. As for subset: FACS-sorted CD8+CD4-CCR7+CD45RA+ naive T cells. The V call is TRBV6-5, the J call TRBJ1-2; D is uncertain. This clonotype was obtained from a human donor in good health. Some libraries in this study had Jurkat cell RNA spiked in. CDR3 nucleotides: TGTGCCAGCAGTGCCGCTCCTCGAGGACTGAACTATGGCTACACCTTC. It specifies CASSAAPRGLNYGYTF.